This TCR beta chain was sequenced for a study of T cells after yellow fever vaccination. About the study: Fractions of limited cellularity were prepared by means of SMART-Seq v4 Ultra Low Input. Findings of the study overall: Weaker, the secondary response peaked sooner, at day 5 versus 15. Clonotypes appearing in both CD4 and CD8 compartments existed, and their share was small.

In making TCR cDNA, 5'RACE template switching added a universal primer site and UMIs to it. MiXCR, applied by TCRdb to the 5' RACE reads, yields one record per CDR3 protein. Found here are some 240,000 distinct CDR3 sequences, roughly 4% of them singletons; the top ten hold about a fifth. Trimming took 5 bases from V and 2 from J, leaving 12 bases between them. Germline lookup yields CDR1 SGHTA and CDR2 FQGNSA. The CDR3 runs 14 residues. This clonotype has at least ten counts. Its specificity is unknown. The input for sequencing was PBMCs, taken 15 days after the yellow fever booster vaccination. The rearrangement joins TRBV7-2 to TRBJ1-2; D is undetermined. This TCR was sampled from a young man who received the YFV17D yellow fever vaccine. The CDR3 is CASSATGINYGYTF. For the CDR3, the DNA is TGTGCCAGCAGCGCAACGGGGATCAACTATGGCTACACCTTC.